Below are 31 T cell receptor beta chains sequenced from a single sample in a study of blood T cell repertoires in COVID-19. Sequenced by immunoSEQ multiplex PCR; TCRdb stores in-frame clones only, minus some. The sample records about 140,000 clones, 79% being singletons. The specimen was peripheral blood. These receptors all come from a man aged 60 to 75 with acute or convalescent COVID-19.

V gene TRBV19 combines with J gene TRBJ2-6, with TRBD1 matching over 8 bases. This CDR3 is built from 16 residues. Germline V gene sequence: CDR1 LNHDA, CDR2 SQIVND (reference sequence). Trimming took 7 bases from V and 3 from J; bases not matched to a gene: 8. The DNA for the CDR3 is TGTGCCAGTAATCCTGACAGGGGCCTTGGGGCCAACGTCCTGACTTTC. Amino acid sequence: CASNPDRGLGANVLTF.

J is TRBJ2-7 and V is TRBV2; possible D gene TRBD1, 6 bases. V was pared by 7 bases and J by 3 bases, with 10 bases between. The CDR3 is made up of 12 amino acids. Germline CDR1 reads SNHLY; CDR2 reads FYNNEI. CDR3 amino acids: CASNSRGYEQYF. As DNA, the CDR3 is TGTGCCAGCAACTCCAGGGGCTACGAGCAGTACTTC.

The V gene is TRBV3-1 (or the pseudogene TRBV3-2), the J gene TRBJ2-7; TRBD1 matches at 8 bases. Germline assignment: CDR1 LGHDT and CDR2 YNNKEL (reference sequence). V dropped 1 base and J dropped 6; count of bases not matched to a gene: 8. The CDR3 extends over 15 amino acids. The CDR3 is CASSQGAGQGTEQYF. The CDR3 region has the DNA TGTGCCAGCAGCCAAGGGGCCGGACAGGGAACCGAGCAGTACTTC.

DNA for the CDR3: TGTGCCAGCAGGATGGACAGGGTTTACACTGAAGCTTTCTTT. Its translation is CASRMDRVYTEAFF. The chain uses TRBV6-5 and TRBJ1-1, with TRBD1 matching 8 bases. Unmatched junction bases numbered 6, after V lost 6 bases and J lost 3 bases. The CDR3 is made up of 14 amino acids. The germline V gene has CDR1 MNHEY and CDR2 SVGAGI.

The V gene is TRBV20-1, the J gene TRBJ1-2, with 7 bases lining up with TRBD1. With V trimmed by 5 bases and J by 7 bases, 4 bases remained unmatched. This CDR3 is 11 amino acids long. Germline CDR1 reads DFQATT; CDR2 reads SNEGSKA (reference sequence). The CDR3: CSAFDRAGYTF. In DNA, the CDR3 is TGCAGTGCTTTCGACAGGGCTGGCTACACCTTC.

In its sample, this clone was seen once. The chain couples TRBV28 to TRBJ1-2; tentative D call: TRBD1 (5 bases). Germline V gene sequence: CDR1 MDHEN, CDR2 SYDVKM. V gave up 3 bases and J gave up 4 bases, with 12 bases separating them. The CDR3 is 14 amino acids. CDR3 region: CASSLSQAGYGYTF. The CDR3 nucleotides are TGTGCCAGCAGTTTGTCACAGGCTGGCTATGGCTACACCTTC.

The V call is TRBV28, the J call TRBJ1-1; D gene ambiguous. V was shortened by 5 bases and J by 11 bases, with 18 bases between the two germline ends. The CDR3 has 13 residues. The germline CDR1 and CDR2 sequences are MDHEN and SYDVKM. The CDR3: CASSPPGALAAFF. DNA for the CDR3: TGTGCCAGCAGTCCCCCGGGAGCGCTGGCGGCTTTCTTT.

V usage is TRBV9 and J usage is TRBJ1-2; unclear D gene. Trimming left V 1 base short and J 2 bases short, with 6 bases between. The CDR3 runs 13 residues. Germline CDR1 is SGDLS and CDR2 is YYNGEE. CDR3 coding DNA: TGTGCCAGCAGCGTAACGGGAAACTATGGCTACACCTTC. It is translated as CASSVTGNYGYTF.

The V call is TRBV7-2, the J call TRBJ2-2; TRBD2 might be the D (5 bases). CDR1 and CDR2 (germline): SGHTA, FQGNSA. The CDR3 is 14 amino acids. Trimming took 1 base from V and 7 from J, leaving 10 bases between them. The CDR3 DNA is TGTGCCAGCAGCTTAGGCTTCGAGGGCGGGGAGCTGTTTTTT. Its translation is CASSLGFEGGELFF.

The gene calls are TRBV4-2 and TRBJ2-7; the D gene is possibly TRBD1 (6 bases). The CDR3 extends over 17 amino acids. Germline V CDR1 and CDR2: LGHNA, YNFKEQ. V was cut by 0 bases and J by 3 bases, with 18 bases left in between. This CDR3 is CASSQDSKGHRVYEQYF. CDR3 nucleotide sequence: TGTGCCAGCAGCCAAGACTCGAAGGGACATAGGGTCTACGAGCAGTACTTC.

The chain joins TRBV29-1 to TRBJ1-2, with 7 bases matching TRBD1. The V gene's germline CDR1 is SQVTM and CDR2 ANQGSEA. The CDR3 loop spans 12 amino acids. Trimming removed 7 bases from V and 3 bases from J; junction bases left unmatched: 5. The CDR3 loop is CSAVDRDYGYTF. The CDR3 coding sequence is TGCAGCGCCGTCGACAGGGACTATGGCTACACCTTC.

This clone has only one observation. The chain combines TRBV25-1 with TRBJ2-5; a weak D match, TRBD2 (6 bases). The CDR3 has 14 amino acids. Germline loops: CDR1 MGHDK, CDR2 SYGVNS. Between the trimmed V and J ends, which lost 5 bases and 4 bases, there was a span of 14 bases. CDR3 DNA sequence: TGTGCCAGCAGTCTCGGGAGCGGCAGAGAGACCCAGTACTTC. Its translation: CASSLGSGRETQYF. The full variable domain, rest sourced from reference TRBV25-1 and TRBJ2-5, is EADIYQTPRYLVIGTGKKITLECSQTMGHDKMYWYQQDPGMELHLIHYSYGVNSTEKGDLSSESTVSRIRTEHFPLTLESARPSHTSQYLCASSLGSGRETQYFGPGTRLLVL.

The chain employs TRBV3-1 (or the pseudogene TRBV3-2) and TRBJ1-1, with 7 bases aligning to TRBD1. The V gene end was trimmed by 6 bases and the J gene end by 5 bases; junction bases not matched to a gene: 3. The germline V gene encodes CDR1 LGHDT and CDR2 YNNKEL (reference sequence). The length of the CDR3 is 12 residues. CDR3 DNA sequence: TGTGCCAGCAGGGAACAGGGGACTGAAGCTTTCTTT. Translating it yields CASREQGTEAFF.

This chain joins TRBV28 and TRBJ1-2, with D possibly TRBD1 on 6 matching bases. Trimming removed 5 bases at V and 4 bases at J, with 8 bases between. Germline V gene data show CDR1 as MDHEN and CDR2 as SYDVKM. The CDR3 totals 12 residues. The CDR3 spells CASSTGIYGYTF. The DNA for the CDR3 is TGTGCCAGCAGTACAGGGATCTATGGCTACACCTTC.

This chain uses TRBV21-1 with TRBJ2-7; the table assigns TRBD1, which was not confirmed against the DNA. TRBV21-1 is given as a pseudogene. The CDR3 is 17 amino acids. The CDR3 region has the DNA TGTGCCAGCAGCAATAGTGGAACCCGGGACAGCTCCTACGAGCAGTACTTC. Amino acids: CASSNSGTRDSSYEQYF.

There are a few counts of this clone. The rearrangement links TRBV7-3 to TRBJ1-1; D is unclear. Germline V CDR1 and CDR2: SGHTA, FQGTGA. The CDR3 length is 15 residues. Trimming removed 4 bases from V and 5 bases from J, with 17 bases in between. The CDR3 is CASSYSGGVRTEAFF. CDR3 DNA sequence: TGTGCCAGCAGCTATTCCGGCGGGGTGCGGACTGAAGCTTTCTTT.

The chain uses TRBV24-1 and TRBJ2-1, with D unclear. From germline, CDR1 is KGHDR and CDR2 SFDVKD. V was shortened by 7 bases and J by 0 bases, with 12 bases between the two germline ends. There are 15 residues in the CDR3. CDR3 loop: CATSPSSSSYNEQFF. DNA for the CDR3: TGTGCCACCAGCCCTTCTAGTAGCTCCTACAATGAGCAGTTCTTC.

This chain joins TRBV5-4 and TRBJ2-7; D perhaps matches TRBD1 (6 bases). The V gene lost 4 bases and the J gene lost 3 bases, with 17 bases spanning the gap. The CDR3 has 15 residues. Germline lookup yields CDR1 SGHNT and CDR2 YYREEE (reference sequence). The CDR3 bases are TGTGCCAGCAGCCTACAGGGCCCACTAGACTACGAGCAGTACTTC. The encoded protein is CASSLQGPLDYEQYF.

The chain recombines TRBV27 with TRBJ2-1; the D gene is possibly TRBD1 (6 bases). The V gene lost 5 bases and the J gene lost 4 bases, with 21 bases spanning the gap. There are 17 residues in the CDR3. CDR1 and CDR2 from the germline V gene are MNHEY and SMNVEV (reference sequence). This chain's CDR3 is CASSTIPGVLRYNEQFF. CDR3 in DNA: TGTGCCAGCAGTACTATCCCAGGGGTACTGAGGTACAATGAGCAGTTCTTC.

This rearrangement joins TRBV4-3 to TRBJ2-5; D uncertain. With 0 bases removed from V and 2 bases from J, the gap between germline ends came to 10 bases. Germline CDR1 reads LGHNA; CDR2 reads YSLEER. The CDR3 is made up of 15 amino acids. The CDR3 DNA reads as TGCGCCAGCAGCCAAGATCGGGTCGGTCAAGAGACCCAGTACTTC. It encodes CASSQDRVGQETQYF.

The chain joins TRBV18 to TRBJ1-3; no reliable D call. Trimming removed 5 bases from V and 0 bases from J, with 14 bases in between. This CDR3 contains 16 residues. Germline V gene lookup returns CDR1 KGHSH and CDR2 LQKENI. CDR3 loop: CASSSNLFSSGNTIYF. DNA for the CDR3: TGTGCCAGCTCATCCAATCTCTTTAGCTCTGGAAACACCATATATTTT. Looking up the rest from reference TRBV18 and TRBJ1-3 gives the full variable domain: NAGVMQNPRHLVRRRGQEARLRCSPMKGHSHVYWYRQLPEEGLKFMVYLQKENIIDESGMPKERFSAEFPKEGPSILRIQQVVRGDSAAYFCASSSNLFSSGNTIYFGEGSWLTVV.

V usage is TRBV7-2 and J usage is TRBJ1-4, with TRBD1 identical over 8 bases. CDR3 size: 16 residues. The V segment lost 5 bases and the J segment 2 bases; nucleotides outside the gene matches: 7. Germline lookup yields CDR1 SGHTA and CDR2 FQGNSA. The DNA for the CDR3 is TGTGCCAGCAGCATGCGGACAGGGCCCACTAATGAAAAACTGTTTTTT. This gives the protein CASSMRTGPTNEKLFF. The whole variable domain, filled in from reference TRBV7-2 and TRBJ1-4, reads GAGVSQSPSNKVTEKGKDVELRCDPISGHTALYWYRQSLGQGLEFLIYFQGNSAPDKSGLPSDRFSAERTGGSVSTLTIQRTQQEDSAVYLCASSMRTGPTNEKLFFGSGTQLSVL.

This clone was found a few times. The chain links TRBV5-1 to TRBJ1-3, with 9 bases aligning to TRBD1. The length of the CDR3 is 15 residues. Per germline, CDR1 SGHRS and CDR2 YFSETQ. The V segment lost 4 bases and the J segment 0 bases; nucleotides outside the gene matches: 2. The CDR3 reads CASSQDRGSGNTIYF. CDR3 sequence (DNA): TGCGCCAGCAGCCAGGACAGGGGCTCTGGAAACACCATATATTTT.

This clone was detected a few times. This CDR3 is CASSPPYKNTEAFF. Here the CDR3 DNA reads TGTGCCAGCTCACCACCGTACAAGAACACTGAAGCTTTCTTT. The chain uses TRBV18 and TRBJ1-1; D uncertain. CDR3 length: 14 amino acids. Trimming took off 0 bases at V and 1 base at J, with 6 bases between the two ends. Germline-derived CDR1 and CDR2 are KGHSH and LQKENI.

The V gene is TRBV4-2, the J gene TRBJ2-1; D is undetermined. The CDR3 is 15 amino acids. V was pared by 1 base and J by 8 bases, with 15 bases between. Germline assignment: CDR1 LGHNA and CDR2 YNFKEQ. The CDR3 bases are TGTGCCAGCAGCCAAGGGGTAGGCCGCGGCGATGAGCAGTTCTTC. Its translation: CASSQGVGRGDEQFF.

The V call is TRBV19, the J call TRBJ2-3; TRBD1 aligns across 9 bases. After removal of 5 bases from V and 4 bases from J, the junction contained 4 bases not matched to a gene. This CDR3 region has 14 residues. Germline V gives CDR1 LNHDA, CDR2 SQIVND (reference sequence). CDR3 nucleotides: TGTGCCAGTAGTCCCTGGACAGGGGCAGATACGCAGTATTTT. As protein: CASSPWTGADTQYF. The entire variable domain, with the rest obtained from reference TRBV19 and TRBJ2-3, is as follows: DGGITQSPKYLFRKEGQNVTLSCEQNLNHDAMYWYRQDPGQGLRLIYYSQIVNDFQKGDIAEGYSVSREKKESFPLTVTSAQKNPTAFYLCASSPWTGADTQYFGPGTRLTVL.

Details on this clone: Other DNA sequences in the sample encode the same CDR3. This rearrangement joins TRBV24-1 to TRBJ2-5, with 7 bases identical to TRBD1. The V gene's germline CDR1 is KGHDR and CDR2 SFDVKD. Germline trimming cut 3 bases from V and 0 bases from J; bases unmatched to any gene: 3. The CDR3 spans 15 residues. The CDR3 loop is CATSDPDRYQETQYF. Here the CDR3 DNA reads TGTGCCACCAGTGATCCGGACAGGTACCAAGAGACCCAGTACTTC.

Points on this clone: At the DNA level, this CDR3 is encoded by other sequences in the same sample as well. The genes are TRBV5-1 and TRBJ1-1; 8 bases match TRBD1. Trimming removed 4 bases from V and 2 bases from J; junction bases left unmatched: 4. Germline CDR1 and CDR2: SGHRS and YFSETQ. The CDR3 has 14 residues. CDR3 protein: CASSRGQGNTEAFF. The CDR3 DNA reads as TGCGCCAGCAGCCGCGGACAGGGCAACACTGAAGCTTTCTTT.

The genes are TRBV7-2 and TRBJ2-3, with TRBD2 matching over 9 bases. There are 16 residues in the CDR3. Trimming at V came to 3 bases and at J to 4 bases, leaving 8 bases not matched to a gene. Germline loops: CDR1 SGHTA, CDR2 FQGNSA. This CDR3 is CASSFGSIAGADTQYF. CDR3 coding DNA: TGTGCCAGCAGCTTCGGGAGTATAGCGGGAGCAGATACGCAGTATTTT. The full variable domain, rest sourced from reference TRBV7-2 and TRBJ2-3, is GAGVSQSPSNKVTEKGKDVELRCDPISGHTALYWYRQSLGQGLEFLIYFQGNSAPDKSGLPSDRFSAERTGGSVSTLTIQRTQQEDSAVYLCASSFGSIAGADTQYFGPGTRLTVL.

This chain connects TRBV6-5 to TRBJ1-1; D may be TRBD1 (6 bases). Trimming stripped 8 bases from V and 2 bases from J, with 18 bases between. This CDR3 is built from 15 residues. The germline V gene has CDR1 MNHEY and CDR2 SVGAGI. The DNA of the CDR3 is TGTGCCAGCCGCCCGGACACGGGGGGCAACACTGAAGCTTTCTTT. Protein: CASRPDTGGNTEAFF.

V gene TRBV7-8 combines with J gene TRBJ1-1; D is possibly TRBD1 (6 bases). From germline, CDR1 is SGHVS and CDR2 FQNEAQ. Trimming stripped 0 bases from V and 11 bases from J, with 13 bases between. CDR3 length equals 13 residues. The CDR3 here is CASSLAVQGWAFF. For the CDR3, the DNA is TGTGCCAGCAGCTTAGCTGTACAGGGCTGGGCTTTCTTT.